Sequencing of this T cell receptor beta chain was carried out in a study of cytotoxic CD8 clonotypes in ibrutinib-treated CLL. The repertoire was sequenced with immunoSEQ multiplex PCR; TCRdb's copy has only in-frame clones and lacks some. The sample lists 130,000 or so clones; about 85% were seen once. CDR1 and CDR2 (germline): SEHNR, FQNEAQ (reference sequence). The V end lost 1 base, the J end lost 4 bases, and 13 bases lay between the germline ends. This CDR3 has 16 residues. The sequence derives from a human donor with chronic lymphocytic leukemia. Source: PBMCs, taken after 24 months of ibrutinib treatment. The chain links TRBV7-9 to TRBJ1-4; D possibly corresponds to TRBD1 (6 bases). CDR3 coding DNA: TGTGCCAGCAGCTTAGGCGCATGGGGGCATAATGAAAAACTGTTTTTT. This sequence encodes CASSLGAWGHNEKLFF.